This T cell receptor beta chain was sequenced during a study of T cells after yellow fever vaccination. In this sample, this clonotype turned up many times. TCRdb called the 5' RACE reads again in MiXCR, with one record for every CDR3 protein. Here the sample spans about 260,000 distinct CDR3 sequences, approximately 3.5% being singletons. The input for sequencing was PBMCs, taken 15 days after the yellow fever booster vaccination. This clonotype was sampled from a man between 18 and 29 years old who received the YFV17D yellow fever vaccine.

CDR3 sequence: CASSPSGTANTEAFF. DNA of the CDR3: TGTGCCAGCTCACCCTCCGGGACAGCCAACACTGAAGCTTTCTTT. The chain combines TRBV18 with TRBJ1-1; 7 bases match TRBD1. The CDR3 extends over 15 amino acids. J was trimmed by 2 bases and V by 3 bases; bases with no gene match: 6. Germline loops: CDR1 KGHSH, CDR2 LQKENI.